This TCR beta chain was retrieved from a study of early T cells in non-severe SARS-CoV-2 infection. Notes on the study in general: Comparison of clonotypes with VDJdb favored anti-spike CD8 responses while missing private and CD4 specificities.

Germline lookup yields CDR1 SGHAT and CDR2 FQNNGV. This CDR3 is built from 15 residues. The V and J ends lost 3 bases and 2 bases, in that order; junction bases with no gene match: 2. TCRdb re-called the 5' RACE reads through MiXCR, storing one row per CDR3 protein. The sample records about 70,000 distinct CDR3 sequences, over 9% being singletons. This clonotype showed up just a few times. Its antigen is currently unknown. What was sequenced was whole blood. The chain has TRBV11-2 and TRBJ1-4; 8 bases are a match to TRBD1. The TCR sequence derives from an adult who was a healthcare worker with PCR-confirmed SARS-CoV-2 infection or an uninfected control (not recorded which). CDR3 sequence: CASSFSGGTNEKLFF. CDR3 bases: TGTGCCAGCAGCTTTTCAGGGGGCACTAATGAAAAACTGTTTTTT.